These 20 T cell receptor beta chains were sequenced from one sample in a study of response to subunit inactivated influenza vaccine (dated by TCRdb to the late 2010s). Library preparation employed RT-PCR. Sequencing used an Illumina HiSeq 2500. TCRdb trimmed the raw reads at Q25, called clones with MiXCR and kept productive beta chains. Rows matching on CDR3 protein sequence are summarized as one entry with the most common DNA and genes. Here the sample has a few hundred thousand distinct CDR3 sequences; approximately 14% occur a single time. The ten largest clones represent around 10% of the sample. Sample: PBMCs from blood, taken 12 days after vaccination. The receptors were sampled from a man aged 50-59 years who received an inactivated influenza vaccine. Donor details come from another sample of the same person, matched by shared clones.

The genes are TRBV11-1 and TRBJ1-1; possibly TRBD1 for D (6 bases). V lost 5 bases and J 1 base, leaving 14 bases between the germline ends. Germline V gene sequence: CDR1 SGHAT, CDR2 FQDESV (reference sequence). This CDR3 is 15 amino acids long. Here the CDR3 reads CASSPRGHKNTEAFF. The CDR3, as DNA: TGTGCCAGCAGCCCTCGGGGACACAAGAACACTGAAGCTTTCTTT.

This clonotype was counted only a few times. CDR3 in amino acids: CAWSGSPRSYEQYF. In nucleotides, the CDR3 is TGTGCCTGGAGTGGGTCTCCGCGCTCCTACGAGCAGTACTTC. The rearrangement joins TRBV30 to TRBJ2-7; no definite D call. The CDR3 spans 14 residues. Germline V gene sequence: CDR1 GTSNPN, CDR2 SVGIG (reference sequence). V was cut by 1 base and J by 0 bases, with 10 bases left in between.

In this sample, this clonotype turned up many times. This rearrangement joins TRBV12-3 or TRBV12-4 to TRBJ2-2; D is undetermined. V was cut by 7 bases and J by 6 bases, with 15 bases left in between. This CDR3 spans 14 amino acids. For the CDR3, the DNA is TGTGCCAGCACCATACTACCTATTGCCGGGGAGCTGTTTTTT. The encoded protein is CASTILPIAGELFF.

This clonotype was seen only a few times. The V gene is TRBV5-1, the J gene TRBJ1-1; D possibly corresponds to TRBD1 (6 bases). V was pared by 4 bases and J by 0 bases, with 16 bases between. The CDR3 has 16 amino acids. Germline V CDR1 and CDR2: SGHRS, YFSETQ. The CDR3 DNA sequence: TGCGCCAGCAGCCCGTCCGGGACAAGGCTGAACACTGAAGCTTTCTTT. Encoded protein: CASSPSGTRLNTEAFF.

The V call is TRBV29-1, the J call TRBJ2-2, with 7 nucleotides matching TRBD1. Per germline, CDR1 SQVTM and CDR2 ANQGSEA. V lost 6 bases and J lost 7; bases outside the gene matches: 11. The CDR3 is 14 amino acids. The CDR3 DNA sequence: TGCAGCGTAGCCGTGACAGGGCTGGTCGGGGAGCTGTTTTTT. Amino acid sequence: CSVAVTGLVGELFF.

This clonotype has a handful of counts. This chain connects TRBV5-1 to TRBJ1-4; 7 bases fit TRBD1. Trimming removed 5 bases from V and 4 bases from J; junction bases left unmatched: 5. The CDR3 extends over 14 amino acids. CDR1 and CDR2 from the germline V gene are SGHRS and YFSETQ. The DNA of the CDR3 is TGCGCCAGCAGGGACGGGACAGTTAATGAAAAACTGTTTTTT. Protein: CASRDGTVNEKLFF.

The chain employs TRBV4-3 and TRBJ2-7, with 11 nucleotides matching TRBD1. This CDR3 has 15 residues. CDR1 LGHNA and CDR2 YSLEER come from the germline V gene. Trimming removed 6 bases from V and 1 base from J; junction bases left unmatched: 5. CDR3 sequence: CASRMGTGGSYEQYF. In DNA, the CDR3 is TGCGCCAGCAGGATGGGGACAGGGGGGTCCTACGAGCAGTACTTC.

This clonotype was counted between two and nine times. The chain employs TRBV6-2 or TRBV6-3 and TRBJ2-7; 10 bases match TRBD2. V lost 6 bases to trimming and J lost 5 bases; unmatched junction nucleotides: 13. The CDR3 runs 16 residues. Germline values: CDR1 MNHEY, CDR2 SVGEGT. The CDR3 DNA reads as TGTGCCAGCAGACTGAGAGGAGCGGGGGGGCTCCACGAGCAGTACTTC. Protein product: CASRLRGAGGLHEQYF.

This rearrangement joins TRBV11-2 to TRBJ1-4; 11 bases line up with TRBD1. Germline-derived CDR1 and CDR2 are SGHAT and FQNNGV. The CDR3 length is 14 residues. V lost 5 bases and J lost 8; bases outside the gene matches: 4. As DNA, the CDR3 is TGTGCCAGCAGCAGGGGACAGGGGGGGGAAAAACTGTTTTTT. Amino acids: CASSRGQGGEKLFF.

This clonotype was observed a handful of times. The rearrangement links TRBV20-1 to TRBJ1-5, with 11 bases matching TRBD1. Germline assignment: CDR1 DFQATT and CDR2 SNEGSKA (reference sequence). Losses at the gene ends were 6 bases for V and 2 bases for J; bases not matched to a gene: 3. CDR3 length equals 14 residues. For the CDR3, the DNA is TGCAGTGCGGGGGGACAGGGGGGCAATCAGCCCCAGCATTTT. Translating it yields CSAGGQGGNQPQHF.

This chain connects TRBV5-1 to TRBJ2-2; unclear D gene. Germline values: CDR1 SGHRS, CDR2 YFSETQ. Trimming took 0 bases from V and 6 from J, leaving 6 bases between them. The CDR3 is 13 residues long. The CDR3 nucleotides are TGCGCCAGCAGCTTGGTTCTCTCCGGGGAGCTGTTTTTT. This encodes CASSLVLSGELFF.

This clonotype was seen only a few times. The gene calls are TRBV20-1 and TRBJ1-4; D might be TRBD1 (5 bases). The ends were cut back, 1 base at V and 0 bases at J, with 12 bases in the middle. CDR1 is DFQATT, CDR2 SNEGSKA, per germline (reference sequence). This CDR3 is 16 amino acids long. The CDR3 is CSARGDSAATNEKLFF. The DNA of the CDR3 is TGCAGTGCTAGAGGCGACAGTGCAGCAACTAATGAAAAACTGTTTTTT.

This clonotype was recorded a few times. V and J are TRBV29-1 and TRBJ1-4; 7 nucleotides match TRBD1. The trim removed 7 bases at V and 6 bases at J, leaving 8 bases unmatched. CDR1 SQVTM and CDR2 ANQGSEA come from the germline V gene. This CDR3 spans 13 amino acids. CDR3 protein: CSAARGLDEKLFF. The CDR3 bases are TGCAGCGCTGCCAGGGGGTTGGATGAAAAACTGTTTTTT.

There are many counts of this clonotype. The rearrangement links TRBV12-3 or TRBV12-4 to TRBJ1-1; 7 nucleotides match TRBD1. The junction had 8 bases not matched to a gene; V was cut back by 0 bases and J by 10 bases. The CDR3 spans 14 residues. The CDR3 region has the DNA TGTGCCAGCAGTTTAGCCCTGACAGGGTTTCCAGCTTTCTTT. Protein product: CASSLALTGFPAFF.

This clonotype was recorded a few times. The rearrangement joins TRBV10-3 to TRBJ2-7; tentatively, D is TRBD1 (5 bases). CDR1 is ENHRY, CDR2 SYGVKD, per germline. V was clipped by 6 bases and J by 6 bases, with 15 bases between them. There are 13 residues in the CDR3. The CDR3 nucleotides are TGTGCCATCAGCTCCAGGGAAGAAGCCGAGCAGTACTTC. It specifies CAISSREEAEQYF.

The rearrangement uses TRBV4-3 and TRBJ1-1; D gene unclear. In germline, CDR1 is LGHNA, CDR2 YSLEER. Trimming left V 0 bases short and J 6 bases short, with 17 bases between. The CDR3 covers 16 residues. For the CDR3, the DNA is TGCGCCAGCAGCCAAGAGTCAGTGTCGAGAGGGCCTGAAGCTTTCTTT. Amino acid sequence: CASSQESVSRGPEAFF.

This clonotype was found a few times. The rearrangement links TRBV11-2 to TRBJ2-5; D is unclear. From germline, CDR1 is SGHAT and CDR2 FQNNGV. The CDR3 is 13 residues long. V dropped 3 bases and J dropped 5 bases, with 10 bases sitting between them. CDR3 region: CASSFEALETQYF. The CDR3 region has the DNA TGTGCCAGCAGCTTTGAAGCCCTTGAGACCCAGTACTTC. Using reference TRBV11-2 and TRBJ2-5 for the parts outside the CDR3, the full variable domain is EAGVAQSPRYKIIEKRQSVAFWCNPISGHATLYWYQQILGQGPKLLIQFQNNGVVDDSQLPKDRFSAERLKGVDSTLKIQPAKLEDSAVYLCASSFEALETQYFGPGTRLLVL.

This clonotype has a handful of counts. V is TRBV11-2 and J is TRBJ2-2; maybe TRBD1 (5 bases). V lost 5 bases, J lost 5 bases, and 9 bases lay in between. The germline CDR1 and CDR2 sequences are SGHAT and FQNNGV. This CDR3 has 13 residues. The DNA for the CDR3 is TGTGCCAGCAGCGAAGGGGTAACCGGGGAGCTGTTTTTT. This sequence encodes CASSEGVTGELFF. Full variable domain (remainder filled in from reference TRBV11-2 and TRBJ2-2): EAGVAQSPRYKIIEKRQSVAFWCNPISGHATLYWYQQILGQGPKLLIQFQNNGVVDDSQLPKDRFSAERLKGVDSTLKIQPAKLEDSAVYLCASSEGVTGELFFGEGSRLTVL.

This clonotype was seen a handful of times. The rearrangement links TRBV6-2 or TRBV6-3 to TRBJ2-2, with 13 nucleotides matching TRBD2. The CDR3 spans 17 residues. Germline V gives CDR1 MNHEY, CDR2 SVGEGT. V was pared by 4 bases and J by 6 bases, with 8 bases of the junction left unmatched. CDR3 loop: CASSFSRTSGGSGELFF. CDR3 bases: TGTGCCAGCAGTTTCTCGCGGACTAGCGGGGGATCCGGGGAGCTGTTTTTT.

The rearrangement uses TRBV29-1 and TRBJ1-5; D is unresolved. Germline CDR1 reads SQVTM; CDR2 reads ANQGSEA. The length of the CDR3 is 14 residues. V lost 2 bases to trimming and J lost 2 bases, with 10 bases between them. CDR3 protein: CSVELPLGNQPQHF. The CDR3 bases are TGCAGCGTTGAATTACCGTTAGGCAATCAGCCCCAGCATTTT. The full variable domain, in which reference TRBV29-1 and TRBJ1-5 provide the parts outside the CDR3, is SAVISQKPSRDICQRGTSLTIQCQVDSQVTMMFWYRQQPGQSLTLIATANQGSEATYESGFVIDKFPISRPNLTFSTLTVSNMSPEDSSIYLCSVELPLGNQPQHFGDGTRLSIL.